One TCR beta chain is described in this entry. The antigen is undetermined. The sample belongs to a study of T cell repertoires in cytomegalovirus infection. Study summary: Public TCR beta signatures provided an indication of both CMV infection and a matching HLA type.

TCRdb reprocessed the reads via MiXCR and lists one record per CDR3 protein. This sample has a few hundred thousand distinct CDR3 sequences, with 17% found just once. With 4 bases removed from V and 5 bases from J, the gap between germline ends came to 14 bases. CDR1 is MDHEN and CDR2 is SYDVKM in the germline V gene. The CDR3 runs 14 residues. Study findings and constraints: Dominating the ex vivo response were TCR beta clonotypes that were CMV-specific and HLA-C-restricted. Pooled public TCR beta family frequency picked out CMV carriers with the relevant HLA.

This sequence was found in a human donor in good health (CMV status not recorded). Some clones in this sample may be carry-over from other donors' samples. Sequencing input: PBMCs. This sequence joins TRBV28 and TRBJ2-5; TRBD1 might be the D (5 bases). The CDR3 protein is CASSYKGALETQYF. The CDR3 region has the DNA TGTGCCAGCAGTTACAAAGGGGCTTTGGAGACCCAGTACTTC. Drawing the rest from reference TRBV28 and TRBJ2-5, the complete variable domain is DVKVTQSSRYLVKRTGEKVFLECVQDMDHENMFWYRQDPGLGLRLIYFSYDVKMKEKGDIPEGYSVSREKKERFSLILESASTNQTSMYLCASSYKGALETQYFGPGTRLLVL.